This T cell receptor (beta chain) was sequenced in a study of T cells in Graves' hyperthyroidism and ophthalmopathy. Broader study findings: For ophthalmopathy, model prediction preceded onset by a median about 6 months.

V lost 6 bases and J 4 bases, leaving 18 bases between the germline ends. The length of the CDR3 is 15 residues. In germline, CDR1 is MGHDK, CDR2 SYGVNS. This clonotype was seen more than once but under ten times. Its antigen remains unknown. Amplified TCR beta CDR3 regions derived from RNA transcripts. TCR CDR3 regions were first amplified by RT-PCR with HTBI primers. Each CDR3 protein is one row after TCRdb ran MiXCR on the multiplex PCR reads. The sample carries hundreds of thousands of distinct CDR3 sequences, approximately 15% recorded once. The specimen sequenced was blood. The chain carries TRBV25-1 and TRBJ1-2; possible D gene TRBD1, 5 bases. This TCR was sampled from a woman aged 60-70 years with Graves' ophthalmopathy. As DNA, the CDR3 is TGTGCCAGCAGGCGGGACGGAGGTCAATCCTATGGCTACACCTTC. Translation: CASRRDGGQSYGYTF.